The text below deals with one TCR beta chain. Across under 25 US areas, participants ranged in age from about 18 to 89 years. Clinical histories supplied by participants themselves formed the basis of cohort assignment. Original data processing: Estimation of nucleated cell counts was performed using reference gene primer amplification. TCRdb keeps only in-frame clones here, not all; method: immunoSEQ multiplex PCR. V and J calls and clone size are given by that table; D and trimming were obtained from the DNA. Among 400,000 to 500,000 clones, over 75% were seen once, and the ten largest hold about 1.5%. The data are from a study of blood T cell repertoires in COVID-19. Looking at the study overall: Sources were T cells, B-cell-depleted T cells, or PBMCs; the material itself was cDNA or gDNA.

This CDR3 is built from 16 residues. V lost 0 bases to trimming and J lost 2 bases, with 13 bases between them. The germline V gene has CDR1 SGHRS and CDR2 YFSETQ. This TCR came from a woman under 30 who had been exposed to COVID-19. The chain employs TRBV5-1 and TRBJ2-3; D might be TRBD2 (6 bases). The sequencing input was PBMCs or T cells enriched from blood (not recorded which). The CDR3 DNA reads as TGCGCCAGCAGCTTGGGGGGGACTGCTACCACAGATACGCAGTATTTT. Translation: CASSLGGTATTDTQYF.